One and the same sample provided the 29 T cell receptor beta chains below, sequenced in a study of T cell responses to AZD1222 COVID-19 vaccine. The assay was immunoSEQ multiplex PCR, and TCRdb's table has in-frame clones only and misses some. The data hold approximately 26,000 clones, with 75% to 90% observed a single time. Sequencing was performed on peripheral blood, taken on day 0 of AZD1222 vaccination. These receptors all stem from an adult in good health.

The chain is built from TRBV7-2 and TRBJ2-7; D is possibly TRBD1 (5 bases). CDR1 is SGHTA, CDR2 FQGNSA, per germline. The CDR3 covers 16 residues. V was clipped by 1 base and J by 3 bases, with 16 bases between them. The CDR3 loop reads CASSLGPSGLGYEQYF. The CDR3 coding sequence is TGTGCCAGCAGCTTAGGCCCCTCAGGGTTAGGCTACGAGCAGTACTTC.

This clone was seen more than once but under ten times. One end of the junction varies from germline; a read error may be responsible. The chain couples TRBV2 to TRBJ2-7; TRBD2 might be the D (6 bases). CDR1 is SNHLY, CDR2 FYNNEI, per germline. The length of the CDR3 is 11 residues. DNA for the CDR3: TGTTCCAGCAGATCGGAGGGCGAGCAGTACTTC. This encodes CSSRSEGEQYF.

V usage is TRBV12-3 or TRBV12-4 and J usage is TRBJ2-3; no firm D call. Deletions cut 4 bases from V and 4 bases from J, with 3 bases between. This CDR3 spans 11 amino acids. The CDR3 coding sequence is TGTGCCAGCAGTTCACCAGATACGCAGTATTTT. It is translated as CASSSPDTQYF.

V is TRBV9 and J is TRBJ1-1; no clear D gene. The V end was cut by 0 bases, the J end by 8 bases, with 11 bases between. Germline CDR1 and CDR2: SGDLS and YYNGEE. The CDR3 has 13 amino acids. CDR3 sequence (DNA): TGTGCCAGCAGCGTAGCTCTGGAAAGAGAAGCTTTCTTT. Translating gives CASSVALEREAFF. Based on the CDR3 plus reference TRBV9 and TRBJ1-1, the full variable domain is DSGVTQTPKHLITATGQRVTLRCSPRSGDLSVYWYQQSLDQGLQFLIQYYNGEERAKGNILERFSAQQFPDLHSELNLSSLELGDSALYFCASSVALEREAFFGQGTRLTVV.

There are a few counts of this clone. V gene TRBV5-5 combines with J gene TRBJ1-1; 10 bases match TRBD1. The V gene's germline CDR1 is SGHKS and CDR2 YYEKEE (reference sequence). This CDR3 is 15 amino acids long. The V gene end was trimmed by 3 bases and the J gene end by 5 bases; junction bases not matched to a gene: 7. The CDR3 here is CASSSDPGQGTEAFF. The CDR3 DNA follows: TGTGCCAGCAGCTCCGACCCGGGACAGGGGACTGAAGCTTTCTTT.

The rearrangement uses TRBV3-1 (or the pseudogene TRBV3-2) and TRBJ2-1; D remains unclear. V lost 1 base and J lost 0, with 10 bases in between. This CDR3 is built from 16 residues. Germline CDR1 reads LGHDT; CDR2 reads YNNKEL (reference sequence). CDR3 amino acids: CASSQAKRLSYNEQFF. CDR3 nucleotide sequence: TGTGCCAGCAGCCAAGCAAAGCGACTCTCCTACAATGAGCAGTTCTTC.

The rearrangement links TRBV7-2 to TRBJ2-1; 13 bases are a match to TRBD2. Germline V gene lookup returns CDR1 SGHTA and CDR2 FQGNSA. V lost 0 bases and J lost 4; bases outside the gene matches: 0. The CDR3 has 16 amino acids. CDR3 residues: CASSLAGLAGYNEQFF. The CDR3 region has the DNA TGTGCCAGCAGCTTAGCGGGACTAGCGGGGTACAATGAGCAGTTCTTC.

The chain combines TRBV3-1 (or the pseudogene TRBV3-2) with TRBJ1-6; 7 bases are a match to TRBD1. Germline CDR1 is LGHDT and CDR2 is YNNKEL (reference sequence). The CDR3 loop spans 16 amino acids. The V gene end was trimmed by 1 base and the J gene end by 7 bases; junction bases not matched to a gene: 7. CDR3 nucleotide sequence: TGTGCCAGCAGCCAAGGGGGGGCAGGGGGAAATTCACCCCTCCACTTT. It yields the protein CASSQGGAGGNSPLHF.

The CDR3: CASSPPPAAYYNSPLHF. As DNA, the CDR3 is TGTGCCAGCAGTCCCCCGCCAGCCGCCTACTATAATTCACCCCTCCACTTT. The chain recombines TRBV27 with TRBJ1-6; D is unclear. Trimming stripped 5 bases from V and 3 bases from J, with 17 bases between. This CDR3 comprises 17 residues. Germline V gives CDR1 MNHEY, CDR2 SMNVEV (reference sequence).

CDR3 region: CASSLTSSGTGVGEQYF. CDR3 nucleotides: TGTGCCAGCAGCTTAACGTCTAGCGGGACGGGTGTCGGCGAGCAGTACTTC. This chain connects TRBV7-2 to TRBJ2-7; the match to TRBD2 covers 9 bases. J gave up 6 bases and V 2 bases, and 14 bases lay outside the gene matches. Germline loops: CDR1 SGHTA, CDR2 FQGNSA. The CDR3 loop spans 17 amino acids.

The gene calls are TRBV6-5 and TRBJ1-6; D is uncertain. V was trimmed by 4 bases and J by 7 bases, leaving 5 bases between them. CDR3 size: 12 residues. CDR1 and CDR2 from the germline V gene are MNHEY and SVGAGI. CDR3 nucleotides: TGTGCCAGCAGTTCGGTGAATTCACCCCTCCACTTT. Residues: CASSSVNSPLHF.

CDR3 amino acids: CASSLSGSPLHF. The CDR3 nucleotides are TGTGCCAGCAGCCTCTCTGGTTCACCCCTCCACTTT. The gene calls are TRBV5-5 and TRBJ1-6; unclear D gene. V was clipped by 4 bases and J by 9 bases, with 8 bases between them. Germline V gene sequence: CDR1 SGHKS, CDR2 YYEKEE (reference sequence). The CDR3 contains 12 residues. The full variable domain, with the rest looked up from reference TRBV5-5 and TRBJ1-6, is DAGVTQSPTHLIKTRGQQVTLRCSPISGHKSVSWYQQVLGQGPQFIFQYYEKEERGRGNFPDRFSARQFPNYSSELNVNALLLGDSALYLCASSLSGSPLHFGNGTRLTVT.

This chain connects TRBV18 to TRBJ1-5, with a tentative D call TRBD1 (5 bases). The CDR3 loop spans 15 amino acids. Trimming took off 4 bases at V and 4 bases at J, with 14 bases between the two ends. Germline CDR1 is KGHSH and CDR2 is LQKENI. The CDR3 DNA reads TGTGCCAGCTCACTCGGGGCGGGGGAGAATCAGCCCCAGCATTTT. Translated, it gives CASSLGAGENQPQHF. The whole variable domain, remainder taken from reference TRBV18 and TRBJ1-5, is NAGVMQNPRHLVRRRGQEARLRCSPMKGHSHVYWYRQLPEEGLKFMVYLQKENIIDESGMPKERFSAEFPKEGPSILRIQQVVRGDSAAYFCASSLGAGENQPQHFGDGTRLSIL.

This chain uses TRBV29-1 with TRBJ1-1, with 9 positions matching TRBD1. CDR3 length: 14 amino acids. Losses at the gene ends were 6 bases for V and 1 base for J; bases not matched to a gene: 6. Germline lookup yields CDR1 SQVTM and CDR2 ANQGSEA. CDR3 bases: TGCAGCGTAAAACGGACAGGGGCGAACACTGAAGCTTTCTTT. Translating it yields CSVKRTGANTEAFF.

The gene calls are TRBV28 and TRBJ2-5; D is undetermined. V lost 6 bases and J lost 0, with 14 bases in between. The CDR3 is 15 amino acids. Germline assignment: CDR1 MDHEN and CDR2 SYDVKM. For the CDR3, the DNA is TGTGCCAGCAGGAACCTAGGAGCGTACCAAGAGACCCAGTACTTC. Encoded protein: CASRNLGAYQETQYF.

The CDR3 sequence is CASSLWGDYYYEQYF. CDR3 nucleotides: TGTGCCAGCAGCTTGTGGGGGGACTACTACTACGAGCAGTACTTC. The chain recombines TRBV5-6 with TRBJ2-7, with TRBD2 identical over 7 bases. J was trimmed by 3 bases and V by 1 base; bases with no gene match: 7. Per germline, CDR1 SGHDT and CDR2 YYEEEE. CDR3 length: 15 residues.

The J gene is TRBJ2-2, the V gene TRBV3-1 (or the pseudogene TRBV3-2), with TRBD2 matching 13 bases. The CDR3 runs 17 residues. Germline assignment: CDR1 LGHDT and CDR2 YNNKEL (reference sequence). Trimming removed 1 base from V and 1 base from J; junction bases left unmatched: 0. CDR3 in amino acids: CASSQGTSGGNTGELFF. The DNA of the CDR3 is TGTGCCAGCAGCCAAGGGACTAGCGGGGGGAACACCGGGGAGCTGTTTTTT.

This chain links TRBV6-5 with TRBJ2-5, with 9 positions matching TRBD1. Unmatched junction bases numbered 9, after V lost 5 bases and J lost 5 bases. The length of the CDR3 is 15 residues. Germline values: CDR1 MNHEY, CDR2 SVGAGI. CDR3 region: CASSIRTGAGETQYF. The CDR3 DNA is TGTGCCAGCAGTATCAGGACAGGGGCCGGGGAGACCCAGTACTTC.

The CDR3 DNA follows: TGTGCCAGCAGTGAGGGGATTGGGGACATGGGTGAGCAGTTCTTC. Translated: CASSEGIGDMGEQFF. The chain joins TRBV2 to TRBJ2-1, with TRBD1 as a possible D gene (6 bases). Trimming took 3 bases from V and 9 from J, leaving 18 bases between them. CDR3 size: 15 residues. Germline CDR1 reads SNHLY; CDR2 reads FYNNEI.

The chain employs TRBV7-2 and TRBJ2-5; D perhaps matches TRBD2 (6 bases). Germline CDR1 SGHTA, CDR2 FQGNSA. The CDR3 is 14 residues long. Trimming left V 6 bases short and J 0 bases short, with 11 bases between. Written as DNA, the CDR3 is TGTGCCAGCAGTCACCGGGGGTACCAAGAGACCCAGTACTTC. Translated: CASSHRGYQETQYF.

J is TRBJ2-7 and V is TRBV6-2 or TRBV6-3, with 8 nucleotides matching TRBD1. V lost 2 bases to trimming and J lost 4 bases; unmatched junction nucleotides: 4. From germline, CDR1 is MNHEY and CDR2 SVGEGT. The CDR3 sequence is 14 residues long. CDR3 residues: CASSYPGGYYEQYF. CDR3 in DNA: TGTGCCAGCAGTTACCCAGGGGGCTATTACGAGCAGTACTTC.

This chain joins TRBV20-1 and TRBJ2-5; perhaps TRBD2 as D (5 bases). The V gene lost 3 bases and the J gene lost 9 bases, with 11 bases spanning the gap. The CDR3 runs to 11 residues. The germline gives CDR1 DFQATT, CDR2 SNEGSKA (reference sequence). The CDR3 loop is CSARERGPQYF. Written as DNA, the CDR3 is TGCAGTGCTAGGGAACGAGGGCCCCAGTACTTC.

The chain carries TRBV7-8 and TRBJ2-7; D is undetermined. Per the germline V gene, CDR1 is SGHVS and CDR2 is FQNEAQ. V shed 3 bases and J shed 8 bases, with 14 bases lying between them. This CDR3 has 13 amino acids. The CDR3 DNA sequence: TGTGCCAGCAGCTTGTCGACGGCTTTGCAGCAGTACTTC. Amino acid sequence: CASSLSTALQQYF.

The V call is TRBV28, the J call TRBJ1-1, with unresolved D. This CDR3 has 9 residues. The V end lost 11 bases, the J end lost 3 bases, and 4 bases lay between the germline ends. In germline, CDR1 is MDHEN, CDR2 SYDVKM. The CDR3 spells CACHTEAFF. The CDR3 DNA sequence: TGTGCCTGCCACACTGAAGCTTTCTTT.

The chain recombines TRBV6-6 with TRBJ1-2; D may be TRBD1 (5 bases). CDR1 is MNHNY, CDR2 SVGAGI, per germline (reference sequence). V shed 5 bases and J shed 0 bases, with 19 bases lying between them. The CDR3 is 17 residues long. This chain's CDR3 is CASSPTRGGSANYGYTF. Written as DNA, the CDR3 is TGTGCCAGCAGTCCAACCCGGGGGGGTAGCGCTAACTATGGCTACACCTTC.

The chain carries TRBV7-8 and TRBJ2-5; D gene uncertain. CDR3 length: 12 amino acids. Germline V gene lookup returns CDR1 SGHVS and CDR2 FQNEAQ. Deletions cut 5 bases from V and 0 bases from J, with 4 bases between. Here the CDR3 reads CASSRYQETQYF. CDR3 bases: TGTGCCAGCAGCCGGTACCAAGAGACCCAGTACTTC.

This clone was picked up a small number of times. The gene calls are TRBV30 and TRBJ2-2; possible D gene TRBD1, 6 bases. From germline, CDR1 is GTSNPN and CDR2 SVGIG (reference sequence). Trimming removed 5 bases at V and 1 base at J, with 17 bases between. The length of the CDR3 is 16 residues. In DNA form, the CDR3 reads TGTGCCTGGGGGGGACCATGGACAGAGAACACCGGGGAGCTGTTTTTT. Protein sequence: CAWGGPWTENTGELFF.

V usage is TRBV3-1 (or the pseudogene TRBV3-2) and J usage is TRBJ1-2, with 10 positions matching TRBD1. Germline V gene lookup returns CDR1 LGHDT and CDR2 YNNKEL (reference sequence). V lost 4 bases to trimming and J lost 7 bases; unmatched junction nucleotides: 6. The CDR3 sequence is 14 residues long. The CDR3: CASSRRTGGGGYTF. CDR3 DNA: TGTGCCAGCAGCCGACGGACAGGGGGTGGTGGCTACACCTTC.

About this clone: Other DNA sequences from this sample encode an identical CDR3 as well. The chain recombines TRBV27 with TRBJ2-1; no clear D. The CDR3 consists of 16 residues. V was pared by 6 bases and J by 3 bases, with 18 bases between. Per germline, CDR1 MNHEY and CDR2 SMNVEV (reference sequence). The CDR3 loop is CASSSRIMAYYNEQFF. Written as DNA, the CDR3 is TGTGCCAGCAGCTCCCGAATTATGGCCTACTACAATGAGCAGTTCTTC.